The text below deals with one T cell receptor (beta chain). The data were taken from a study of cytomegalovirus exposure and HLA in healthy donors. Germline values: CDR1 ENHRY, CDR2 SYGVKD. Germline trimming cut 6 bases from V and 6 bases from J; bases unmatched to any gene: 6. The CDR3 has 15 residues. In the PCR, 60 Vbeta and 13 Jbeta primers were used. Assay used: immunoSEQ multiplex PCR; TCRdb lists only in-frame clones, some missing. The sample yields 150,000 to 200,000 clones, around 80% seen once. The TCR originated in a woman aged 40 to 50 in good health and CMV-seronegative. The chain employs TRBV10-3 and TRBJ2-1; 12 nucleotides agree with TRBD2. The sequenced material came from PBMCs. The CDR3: CAIRVGLAGSNEQFF. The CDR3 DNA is TGTGCCATCAGGGTAGGACTAGCGGGGTCCAATGAGCAGTTCTTC.